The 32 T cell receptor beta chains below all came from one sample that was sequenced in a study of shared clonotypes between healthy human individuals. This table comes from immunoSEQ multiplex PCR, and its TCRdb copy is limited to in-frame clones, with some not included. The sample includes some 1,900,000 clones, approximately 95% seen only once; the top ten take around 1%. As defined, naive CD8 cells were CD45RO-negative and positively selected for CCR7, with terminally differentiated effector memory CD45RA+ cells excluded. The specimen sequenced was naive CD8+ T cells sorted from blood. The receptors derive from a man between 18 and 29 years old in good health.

The CDR3 spells CASSSPHKEGEQYF. DNA for the CDR3: TGTGCCAGCAGCTCACCGCATAAGGAGGGCGAGCAGTACTTC. The chain recombines TRBV9 with TRBJ2-7; weak D call: TRBD2 (6 bases). The germline V and J ends were trimmed by 4 bases and 6 bases, with 17 bases remaining between them. The CDR3 sequence is 14 residues long. Germline loops: CDR1 SGDLS, CDR2 YYNGEE.

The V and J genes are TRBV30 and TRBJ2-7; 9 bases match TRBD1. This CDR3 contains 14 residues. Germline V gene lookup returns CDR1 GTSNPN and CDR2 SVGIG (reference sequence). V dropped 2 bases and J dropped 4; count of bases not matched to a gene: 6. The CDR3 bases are TGTGCCTGGAGTATCGGGACAGGGAGTTACGAGCAGTACTTC. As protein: CAWSIGTGSYEQYF.

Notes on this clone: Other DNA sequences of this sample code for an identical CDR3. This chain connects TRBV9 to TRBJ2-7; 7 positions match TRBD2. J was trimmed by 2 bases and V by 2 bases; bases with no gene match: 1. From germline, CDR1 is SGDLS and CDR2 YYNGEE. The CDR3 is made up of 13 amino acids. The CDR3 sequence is CASSVGLAYEQYF. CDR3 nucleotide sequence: TGTGCCAGCAGCGTCGGACTAGCCTACGAGCAGTACTTC.

For the CDR3, the DNA is TGTGCCAGCAGCTTCCCCGTAAGCTACTCCGGGGGGGACCAAGAGACCCAGTACTTC. Protein: CASSFPVSYSGGDQETQYF. This chain connects TRBV7-2 to TRBJ2-5, with 8 bases matching TRBD2. Trimming at V came to 3 bases and at J to 0 bases, leaving 15 bases not matched to a gene. This CDR3 is 19 amino acids long. Germline-derived CDR1 and CDR2 are SGHTA and FQGNSA.

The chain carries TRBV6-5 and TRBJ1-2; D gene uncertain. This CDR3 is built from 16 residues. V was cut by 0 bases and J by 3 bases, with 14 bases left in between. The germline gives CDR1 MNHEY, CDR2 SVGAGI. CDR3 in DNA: TGTGCCAGCAGTTACTCGTTGCGGGGAGAGGACTATGGCTACACCTTC. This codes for CASSYSLRGEDYGYTF.

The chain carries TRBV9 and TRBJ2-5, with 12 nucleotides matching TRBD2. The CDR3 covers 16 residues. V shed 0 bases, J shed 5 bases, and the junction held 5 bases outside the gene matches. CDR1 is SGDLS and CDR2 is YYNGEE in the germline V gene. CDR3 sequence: CASSVDSSGRAETQYF. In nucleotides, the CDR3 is TGTGCCAGCAGCGTAGATTCTAGCGGGAGGGCGGAGACCCAGTACTTC.

The CDR3 bases are TGCGCCAGCAGCTGGACAGGGCTCACCGGGGAGCTGTTTTTT. Protein product: CASSWTGLTGELFF. The chain is built from TRBV5-1 and TRBJ2-2; TRBD1 matches at 8 bases. Germline V gene sequence: CDR1 SGHRS, CDR2 YFSETQ. The CDR3 is made up of 14 amino acids. J lost 4 bases, V lost 3 bases, and 2 bases had no gene match.

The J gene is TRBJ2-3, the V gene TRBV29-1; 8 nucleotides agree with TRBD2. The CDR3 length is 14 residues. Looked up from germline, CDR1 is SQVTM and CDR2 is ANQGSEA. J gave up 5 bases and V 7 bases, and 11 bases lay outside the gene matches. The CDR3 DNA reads TGCAGCGCCGCACCGGGAGGGCCAATAGATACGCAGTATTTT. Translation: CSAAPGGPIDTQYF.

CDR3 protein: CAWSVPGLLTPPSYEQYF. CDR3 sequence (DNA): TGTGCCTGGAGTGTACCGGGTTTACTCACCCCGCCCTCCTACGAGCAGTACTTC. The chain links TRBV30 to TRBJ2-7; D remains ambiguous. This CDR3 spans 18 amino acids. Between the trimmed V and J ends, which lost 0 bases and 0 bases, there was a span of 21 bases. CDR1 and CDR2 from the germline V gene are GTSNPN and SVGIG (reference sequence).

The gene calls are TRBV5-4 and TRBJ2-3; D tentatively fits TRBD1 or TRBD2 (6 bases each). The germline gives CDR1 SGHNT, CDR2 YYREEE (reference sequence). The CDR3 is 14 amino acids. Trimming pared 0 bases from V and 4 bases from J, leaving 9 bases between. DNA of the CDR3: TGTGCCAGCAGCTTGGCGGGGGCGGCAGATACGCAGTATTTT. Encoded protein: CASSLAGAADTQYF. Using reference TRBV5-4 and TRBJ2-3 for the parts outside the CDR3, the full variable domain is ETGVTQSPTHLIKTRGQQVTLRCSSQSGHNTVSWYQQALGQGPQFIFQYYREEENGRGNFPPRFSGLQFPNYSSELNVNALELDDSALYLCASSLAGAADTQYFGPGTRLTVL.

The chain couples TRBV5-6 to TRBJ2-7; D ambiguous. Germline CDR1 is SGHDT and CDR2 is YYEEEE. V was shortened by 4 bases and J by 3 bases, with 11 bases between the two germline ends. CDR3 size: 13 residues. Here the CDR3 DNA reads TGTGCCAGCAGCCCACTGGGTGGCTACGAGCAGTACTTC. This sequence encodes CASSPLGGYEQYF.

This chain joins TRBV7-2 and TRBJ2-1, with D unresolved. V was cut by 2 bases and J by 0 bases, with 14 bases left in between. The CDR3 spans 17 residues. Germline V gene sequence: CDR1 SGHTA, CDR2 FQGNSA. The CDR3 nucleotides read TGTGCCAGCAGCTTATACACAGCGTTCAGCTCCTACAATGAGCAGTTCTTC. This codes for CASSLYTAFSSYNEQFF.

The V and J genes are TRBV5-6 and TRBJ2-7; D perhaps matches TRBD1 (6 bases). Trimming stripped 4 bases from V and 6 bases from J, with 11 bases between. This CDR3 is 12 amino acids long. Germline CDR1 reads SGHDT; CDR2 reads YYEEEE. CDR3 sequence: CASSPTGREQYF. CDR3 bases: TGTGCCAGCAGCCCAACAGGGCGCGAGCAGTACTTC.

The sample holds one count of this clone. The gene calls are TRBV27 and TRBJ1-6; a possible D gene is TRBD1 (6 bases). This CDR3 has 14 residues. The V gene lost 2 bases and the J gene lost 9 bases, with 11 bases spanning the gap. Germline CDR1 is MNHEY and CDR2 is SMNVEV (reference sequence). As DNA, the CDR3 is TGTGCCAGCAGTTTAAAGGGGGGGGGTTCACCCCTCCACTTT. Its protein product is CASSLKGGGSPLHF.

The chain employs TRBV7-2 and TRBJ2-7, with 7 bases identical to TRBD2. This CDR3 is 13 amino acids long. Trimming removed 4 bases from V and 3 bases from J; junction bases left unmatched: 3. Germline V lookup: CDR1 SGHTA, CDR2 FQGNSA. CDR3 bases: TGTGCCAGCAGCTGGGACTACAACTACGAGCAGTACTTC. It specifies CASSWDYNYEQYF.

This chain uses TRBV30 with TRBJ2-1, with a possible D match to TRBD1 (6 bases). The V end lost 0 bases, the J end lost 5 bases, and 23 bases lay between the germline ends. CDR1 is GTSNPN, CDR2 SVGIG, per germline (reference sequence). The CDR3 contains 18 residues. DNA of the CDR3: TGTGCCTGGAGTGTACTTGGGGGCCGCACCTCCGTTCACAATGAGCAGTTCTTC. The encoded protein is CAWSVLGGRTSVHNEQFF.

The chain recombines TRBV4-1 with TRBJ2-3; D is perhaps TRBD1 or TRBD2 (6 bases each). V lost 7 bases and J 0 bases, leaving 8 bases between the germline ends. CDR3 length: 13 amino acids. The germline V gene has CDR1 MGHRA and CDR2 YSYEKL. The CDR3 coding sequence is TGCGCCAGCACGGGGGCCAGCACAGATACGCAGTATTTT. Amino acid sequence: CASTGASTDTQYF.

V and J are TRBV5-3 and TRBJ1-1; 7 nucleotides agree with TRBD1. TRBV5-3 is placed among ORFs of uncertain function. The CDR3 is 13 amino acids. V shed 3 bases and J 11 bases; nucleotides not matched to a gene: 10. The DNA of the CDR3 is TGTGCCAGAAGCTCAGTGACAGGGTGTCAGGCTTTCTTT. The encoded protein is CARSSVTGCQAFF.

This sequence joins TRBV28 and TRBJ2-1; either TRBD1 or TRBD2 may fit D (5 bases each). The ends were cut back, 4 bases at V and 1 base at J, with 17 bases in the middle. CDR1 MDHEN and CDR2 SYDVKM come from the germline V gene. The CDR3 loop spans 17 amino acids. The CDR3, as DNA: TGTGCCAGCAGTTCCCCTGGGGGTAGCAGGTCCTACAATGAGCAGTTCTTC. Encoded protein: CASSSPGGSRSYNEQFF.

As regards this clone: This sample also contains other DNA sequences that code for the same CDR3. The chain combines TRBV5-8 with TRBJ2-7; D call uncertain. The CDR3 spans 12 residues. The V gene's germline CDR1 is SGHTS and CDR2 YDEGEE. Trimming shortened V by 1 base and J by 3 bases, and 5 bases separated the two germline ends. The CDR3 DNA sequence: TGTGCCAGCAGCTTGTCTGGCTACGAGCAGTACTTC. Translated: CASSLSGYEQYF.

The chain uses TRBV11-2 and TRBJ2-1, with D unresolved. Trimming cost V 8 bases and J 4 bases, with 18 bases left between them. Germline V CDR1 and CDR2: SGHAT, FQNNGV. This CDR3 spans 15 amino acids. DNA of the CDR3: TGTGCCAGCCTGAAGTATGGAACCCTATACAATGAGCAGTTCTTC. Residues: CASLKYGTLYNEQFF.

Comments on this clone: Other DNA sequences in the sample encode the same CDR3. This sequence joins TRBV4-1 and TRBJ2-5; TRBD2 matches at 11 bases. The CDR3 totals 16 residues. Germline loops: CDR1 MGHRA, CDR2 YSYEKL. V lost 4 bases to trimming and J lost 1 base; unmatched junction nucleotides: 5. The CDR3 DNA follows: TGCGCCAGCAGCCCCAGACTAGCGGGGCTCCAAGAGACCCAGTACTTC. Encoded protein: CASSPRLAGLQETQYF.

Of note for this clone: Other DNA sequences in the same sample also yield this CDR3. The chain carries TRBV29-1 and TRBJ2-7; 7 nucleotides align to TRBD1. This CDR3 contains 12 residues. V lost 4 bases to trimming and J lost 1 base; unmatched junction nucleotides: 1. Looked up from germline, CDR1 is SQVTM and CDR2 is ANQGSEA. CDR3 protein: CSVATGSYEQYF. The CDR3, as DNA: TGCAGCGTTGCGACAGGGTCCTACGAGCAGTACTTC.

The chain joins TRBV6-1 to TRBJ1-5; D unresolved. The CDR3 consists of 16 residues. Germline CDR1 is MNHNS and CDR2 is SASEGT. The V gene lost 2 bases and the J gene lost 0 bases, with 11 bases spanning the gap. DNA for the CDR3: TGTGCCAGCAGTGAATGGACCGCCGATAGCAATCAGCCCCAGCATTTT. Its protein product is CASSEWTADSNQPQHF.

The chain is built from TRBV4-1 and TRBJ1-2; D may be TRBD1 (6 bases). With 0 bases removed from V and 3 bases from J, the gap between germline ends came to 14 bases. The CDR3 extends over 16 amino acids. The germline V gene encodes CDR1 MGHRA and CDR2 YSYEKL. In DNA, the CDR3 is TGCGCCAGCAGCCAAGATCTTAGGGGGGGCGACTATGGCTACACCTTC. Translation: CASSQDLRGGDYGYTF.

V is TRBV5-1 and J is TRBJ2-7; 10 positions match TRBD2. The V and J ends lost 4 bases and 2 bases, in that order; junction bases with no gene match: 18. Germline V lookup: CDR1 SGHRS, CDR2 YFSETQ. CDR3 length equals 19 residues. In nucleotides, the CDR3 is TGCGCCAGCAGCCTTCCCTCAAATCAACTAGCGGGATTCACCTACGAGCAGTACTTC. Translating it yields CASSLPSNQLAGFTYEQYF. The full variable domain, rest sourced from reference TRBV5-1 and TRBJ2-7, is KAGVTQTPRYLIKTRGQQVTLSCSPISGHRSVSWYQQTPGQGLQFLFEYFSETQRNKGNFPGRFSGRQFSNSRSEMNVSTLELGDSALYLCASSLPSNQLAGFTYEQYFGPGTRLTVT.

CDR3 DNA sequence: TGTGCCACCGCGGGAGGAGACACTGAAGCTTTCTTT. This sequence encodes CATAGGDTEAFF. The rearrangement links TRBV15 to TRBJ1-1; D remains unclear. Trimming left V 8 bases short and J 3 bases short, with 10 bases between. The germline V gene encodes CDR1 LNHNV and CDR2 YYDKDF (reference sequence). The CDR3 totals 12 residues.

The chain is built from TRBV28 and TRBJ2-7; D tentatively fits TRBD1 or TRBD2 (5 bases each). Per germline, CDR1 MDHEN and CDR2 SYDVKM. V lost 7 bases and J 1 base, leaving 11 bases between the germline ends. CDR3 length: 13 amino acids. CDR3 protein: CASTWDGSYEQYF. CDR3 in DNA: TGTGCCAGCACCTGGGACGGTTCCTACGAGCAGTACTTC.

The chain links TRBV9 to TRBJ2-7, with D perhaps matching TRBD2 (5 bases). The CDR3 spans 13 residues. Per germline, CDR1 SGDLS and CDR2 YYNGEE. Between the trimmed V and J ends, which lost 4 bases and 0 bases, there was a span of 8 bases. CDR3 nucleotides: TGTGCCAGCAGCACAGCGGACTCCTACGAGCAGTACTTC. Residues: CASSTADSYEQYF.

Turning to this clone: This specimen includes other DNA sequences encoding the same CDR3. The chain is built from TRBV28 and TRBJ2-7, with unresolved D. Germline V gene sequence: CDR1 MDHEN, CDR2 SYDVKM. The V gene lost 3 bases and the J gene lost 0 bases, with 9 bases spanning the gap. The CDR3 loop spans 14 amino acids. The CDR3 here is CASSLRRSSYEQYF. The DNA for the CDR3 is TGTGCCAGCAGTTTGAGACGGAGCTCCTACGAGCAGTACTTC. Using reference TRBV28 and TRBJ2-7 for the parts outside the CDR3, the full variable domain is DVKVTQSSRYLVKRTGEKVFLECVQDMDHENMFWYRQDPGLGLRLIYFSYDVKMKEKGDIPEGYSVSREKKERFSLILESASTNQTSMYLCASSLRRSSYEQYFGPGTRLTVT.

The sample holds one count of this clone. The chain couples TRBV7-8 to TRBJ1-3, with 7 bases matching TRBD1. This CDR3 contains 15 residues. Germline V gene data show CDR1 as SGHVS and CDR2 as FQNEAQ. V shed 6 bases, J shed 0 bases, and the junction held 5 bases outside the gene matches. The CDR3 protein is CASRRDRSSGNTIYF. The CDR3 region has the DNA TGTGCCAGCAGACGGGACAGAAGCTCTGGAAACACCATATATTTT. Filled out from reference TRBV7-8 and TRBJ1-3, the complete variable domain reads GAGVSQSPRYKVAKRGQDVALRCDPISGHVSLFWYQQALGQGPEFLTYFQNEAQLDKSGLPSDRFFAERPEGSVSTLKIQRTQQEDSAVYLCASRRDRSSGNTIYFGEGSWLTVV.

The CDR3 DNA reads TGTGCCAGCAGTTTGACAGGTTCCGTCACTGAAGCTTTCTTT. Translation: CASSLTGSVTEAFF. This chain links TRBV27 with TRBJ1-1, with D perhaps matching TRBD1 (6 bases). Trimming took off 3 bases at V and 4 bases at J, with 12 bases between the two ends. Germline assignment: CDR1 MNHEY and CDR2 SMNVEV (reference sequence). The length of the CDR3 is 14 residues.